This T cell receptor beta chain was captured in a study of blood T cells in healthy people across ages. Findings and caveats of the study: Compared with aged donors, long-lived donors showed fewer expanded clones, suggesting selection.

As for this clonotype: The antigen is unknown.

A sample-barcoded 5' primer and a J-beta primer mix were used in a second PCR of roughly 6 to 11 cycles. TCRdb itself ran the 5' RACE reads through MiXCR, one entry per CDR3 protein. This sample has 1.5 million to 2 million distinct CDR3 sequences, with around 36% found just once. Unmatched junction bases numbered 6, after V lost 0 bases and J lost 4 bases. Germline V CDR1 and CDR2: LGHNA, YNFKEQ. The CDR3 length is 16 residues. Material for sequencing was blood. This sequence was found in a woman aged 25 to 39 in good health. The genes are TRBV4-2 and TRBJ2-5; 9 nucleotides align to TRBD2. CDR3 nucleotide sequence: TGTGCCAGCAGCCAAGATGCAGCGGGGGGTAGAGAGACCCAGTACTTC. Residues: CASSQDAAGGRETQYF.